This TCR beta chain stems from a study of blood T cell repertoires in COVID-19. Study as a whole: Researchers got acute and convalescent COVID-19 samples from the United States, Italy and Spain.

CDR3 length: 15 residues. The trim removed 6 bases at V and 2 bases at J, leaving 4 bases unmatched. In germline, CDR1 is MNHNY, CDR2 SVGAGI (reference sequence). Per the study methods: For nucleated cells, counts were estimated from reference gene primer amplification. Only in-frame clones appear in the TCRdb table, and some are missing; sequencing was by immunoSEQ multiplex PCR. The V and J calls and clone size were taken over from that table, and D and trimming were inferred from the DNA. The table has almost 35,000 clones, about 80% seen once; the top ten hold roughly 31%. The clonotype was recovered from an elderly man with acute or convalescent COVID-19. The sample taken for sequencing was peripheral blood. The rearrangement links TRBV6-6 to TRBJ1-5; 10 bases line up with TRBD1. CDR3 DNA sequence: TGTGCCAGCAGGGATGGGACAGGGGGCAATCAGCCCCAGCATTTT. Translating it yields CASRDGTGGNQPQHF.